This T cell receptor (beta chain) was sequenced in a study of blood T cells in healthy people across ages. Notes on the study in general: Donor CMV status, an unknown factor, possibly confounded changes in expanded clonotypes.

Combining a sample-barcoded 5' primer with a J-beta primer mix, a second PCR ran for roughly 6 to 12 cycles. The template-switch adaptor, which had 12 random nucleotides, put a tag on each cDNA molecule. From the 5' RACE reads, TCRdb called clonotypes with MiXCR, one entry per CDR3 protein. The sample yields 1.4 million or so distinct CDR3 sequences, roughly two fifths seen once. Germline CDR1 and CDR2: SGHDT and YYEEEE. Trimming removed 4 bases from V and 3 bases from J, with 11 bases in between. The CDR3 extends over 14 amino acids. With regard to this clonotype: What it binds is not known.

Sample donors were healthy Caucasian individuals that came from Russia, aged 6 to 90. Extractions gave at least 5 micrograms of total RNA per sample. The sequenced material came from blood. The J gene is TRBJ2-1, the V gene TRBV5-6; D gene unclear. The sequence was obtained from a woman aged 18-29 years in good health. CDR3 amino acids: CASSVPRRYNEQFF. DNA for the CDR3: TGTGCCAGCAGCGTTCCGAGGCGCTACAATGAGCAGTTCTTC.